These 12 T cell receptor beta chains came from one sample sequenced in a study of regulatory T cells in long-lasting Graves disease. To make TCR beta libraries, researchers used iRepertoire HTBI primers and Arm-PCR of CDR3 regions. TCRdb reprocessed the multiplex PCR reads with MiXCR, giving one entry per CDR3 protein. Among 400,000 to 450,000 distinct CDR3 sequences listed, about a sixth were seen once. The time point denotes: newly diagnosed GD, antithyroid drugs for less than 3 months. Extracted RNA from PBMCs served as the source of the TCR library. These data were also filed under a second study, of T cells in Graves' hyperthyroidism and ophthalmopathy.

The sample here was peripheral blood mononuclear cells (PBMCs), taken at new diagnosis, from a patient treated with antithyroid drugs. Receptors originate from a woman in her thirties with Graves disease.

On this clonotype itself: This may be a read error: a much more frequent sequence differs by one nucleotide. The CDR3 sequence is CASIGGRDYEQYF. The DNA for the CDR3 is TGTGCCAGCATAGGGGGACGGGACTACGAGCAGTACTTC. The chain uses TRBV28 and TRBJ2-7, with D possibly being TRBD1 (6 bases). Trimming took off 7 bases at V and 3 bases at J, with 13 bases between the two ends. This CDR3 is 13 amino acids long. Germline CDR1 reads MDHEN; CDR2 reads SYDVKM.

There are many counts of this clonotype. J is TRBJ2-7 and V is TRBV27; D is perhaps TRBD2 (6 bases). V lost 6 bases and J lost 5, with 14 bases in between. The CDR3 totals 13 residues. In germline, CDR1 is MNHEY, CDR2 SMNVEV (reference sequence). CDR3 sequence reads: CASSGDWGHEQYF. The CDR3 nucleotides read TGTGCCAGCAGCGGGGACTGGGGTCACGAGCAGTACTTC.

This clonotype was found many times. The chain joins TRBV4-1 to TRBJ1-1; the D is unclear. Germline V gives CDR1 MGHRA, CDR2 YSYEKL. V was pared by 3 bases and J by 0 bases, with 5 bases between. The CDR3 totals 13 residues. CDR3 nucleotides: TGCGCCAGCAGCCATGGGGTGAACACTGAAGCTTTCTTT. It is translated as CASSHGVNTEAFF.

This clonotype has ten or more counts. The chain combines TRBV5-1 with TRBJ1-1; D gene uncertain. Looked up from germline, CDR1 is SGHRS and CDR2 is YFSETQ. Trimming stripped 1 base from V and 0 bases from J, with 7 bases between. The CDR3 runs to 14 residues. CDR3 region: CASSLFGLNTEAFF. In DNA form, the CDR3 reads TGCGCCAGCAGCTTGTTTGGGTTGAACACTGAAGCTTTCTTT.

This clonotype turned up a few times. The V call is TRBV3-1, the J call TRBJ2-3; 9 nucleotides line up with TRBD1. The ends lost 5 bases at V and 7 bases at J; junction bases unmatched: 7. The CDR3 contains 14 residues. Germline CDR1 and CDR2: LGHDT and YNNKEL (reference sequence). CDR3 in DNA: TGTGCCAGCAGCAGACAGGGGGGATTAAATACGCAGTATTTT. It translates to CASSRQGGLNTQYF.

This clonotype appeared many times. The J gene is TRBJ2-5, the V gene TRBV14; D gene ambiguous. The V gene's germline CDR1 is SGHDN and CDR2 FVKESK. The V gene lost 0 bases and the J gene lost 6 bases, with 11 bases spanning the gap. This CDR3 region has 14 residues. CDR3 sequence: CASSQEVQWKTQYF. DNA for the CDR3: TGTGCCAGCAGCCAAGAGGTCCAGTGGAAGACCCAGTACTTC.

This clonotype was found many times. The gene calls are TRBV27 and TRBJ2-7; 8 nucleotides match TRBD2. The CDR3 has 14 amino acids. Germline V CDR1 and CDR2: MNHEY, SMNVEV (reference sequence). V shed 3 bases and J 5 bases; nucleotides not matched to a gene: 6. The CDR3 here is CASSFGGRSDEQYF. The DNA for the CDR3 is TGTGCCAGCAGTTTTGGCGGGAGGAGCGACGAGCAGTACTTC.

On this clonotype itself: Possible read error: a much larger clone is one base away. This sequence joins TRBV4-2 and TRBJ1-4, with D uncertain. The V end lost 4 bases, the J end lost 0 bases, and 9 bases lay between the germline ends. CDR3 length: 15 amino acids. Germline assignment: CDR1 LGHNA and CDR2 YNFKEQ. The CDR3 sequence is CASSPRDATNEKLFF. Here the CDR3 DNA reads TGTGCCAGCAGCCCCCGAGATGCAACTAATGAAAAACTGTTTTTT.

This clonotype was counted many times. The chain recombines TRBV20-1 with TRBJ2-3; TRBD2 matches 9 bases. V trimming: 0 bases; J trimming: 0 bases; junction bases outside the gene matches: 7. This CDR3 has 17 residues. The germline V gene has CDR1 DFQATT and CDR2 SNEGSKA (reference sequence). Here the CDR3 reads CSARDGREGRSTDTQYF. Written as DNA, the CDR3 is TGCAGTGCTAGAGATGGGCGGGAGGGACGTAGCACAGATACGCAGTATTTT.

This clonotype was seen ten or more times. The CDR3 DNA is TGTGCCAGCAGTGAAAGAAGGGTTAATGAGCAGTTCTTC. Residues: CASSERRVNEQFF. The J gene is TRBJ2-1, the V gene TRBV2; D gene ambiguous. Trimming cost V 2 bases and J 7 bases, with 9 bases left between them. The germline V gene encodes CDR1 SNHLY and CDR2 FYNNEI. The CDR3 has 13 residues.

The chain recombines TRBV12-5 with TRBJ1-5; unclear D gene. The V gene's germline CDR1 is LGHNT and CDR2 FRNRAP. Between the trimmed V and J ends, which lost 7 bases and 6 bases, there was a span of 13 bases. The CDR3 is 13 residues long. DNA for the CDR3: TGTGCTAGTGCCGGGGAAGGCAGTCAGCCCCAGCATTTT. Its protein product is CASAGEGSQPQHF.

This clonotype was seen many times. The chain joins TRBV19 to TRBJ2-7, with TRBD1 identical over 12 bases. After removal of 5 bases from V and 6 bases from J, the junction contained 11 bases not matched to a gene. The CDR3 runs to 16 residues. Germline CDR1 and CDR2: LNHDA and SQIVND (reference sequence). This chain's CDR3 is CASSFSSGTGGGEQYF. CDR3 coding DNA: TGTGCCAGTAGTTTTTCCTCCGGGACAGGGGGCGGCGAGCAGTACTTC.